The 22 T cell receptor beta chains presented below share a single source sample, sequenced in a study of control samples from healthy donors and cancer patients. Method: immunoSEQ multiplex PCR; TCRdb's copy keeps in-frame clones and lacks some. The sample carries 50,000 to 75,000 clones, about 82% recorded once. The sample taken for sequencing was blood. These receptors were taken from a man aged 35 to 55 in good health.

In this sample, this clone turned up once. The chain uses TRBV7-3 and TRBJ2-1; 9 bases line up with TRBD2. CDR3 length: 14 residues. From germline, CDR1 is SGHTA and CDR2 FQGTGA. Trimming cost V 5 bases and J 5 bases; bases outside gene matches: 4. CDR3 DNA: TGTGCCAGCAGCCTCGGACTAGCGCACAATGAGCAGTTCTTC. Residues: CASSLGLAHNEQFF.

This chain connects TRBV3-1 (or the pseudogene TRBV3-2) to TRBJ1-1, with D unclear. The length of the CDR3 is 16 residues. Trimming shortened V by 0 bases and J by 6 bases, and 17 bases separated the two germline ends. Germline CDR1 is LGHDT and CDR2 is YNNKEL (reference sequence). CDR3 coding DNA: TGTGCCAGCAGCCAAGATAAGACTAGGCCAATCCCTGAAGCTTTCTTT. Translation gives CASSQDKTRPIPEAFF.

CDR3 sequence reads: CASRTAFAEAFF. The CDR3 DNA is TGTGCCAGCAGGACCGCCTTCGCTGAAGCTTTCTTT. The chain has TRBV6-6 and TRBJ1-1, with D uncertain. From germline, CDR1 is MNHNY and CDR2 SVGAGI (reference sequence). V gave up 6 bases and J gave up 6 bases, with 11 bases separating them. CDR3 length equals 12 residues.

As for this clone: Compared with germline, one end of the junction differs, possibly owing to a read error. This sequence joins TRBV24-1 and TRBJ1-4; D is possibly TRBD1 (5 bases). Germline V gene lookup returns CDR1 KGHDR and CDR2 SFDVKD. The CDR3 is 10 residues long. Written as DNA, the CDR3 is TGTGCCACCAGTGACCGGGACCGGTGGTGG. This sequence encodes CATSDRDRWW.

V usage is TRBV30 and J usage is TRBJ1-1, with unresolved D. V shed 0 bases and J shed 1 base, with 6 bases lying between them. This CDR3 is 13 amino acids long. Germline V lookup: CDR1 GTSNPN, CDR2 SVGIG (reference sequence). CDR3 coding DNA: TGTGCCTGGAGTGTTGAGGGGAACACTGAAGCTTTCTTT. Protein sequence: CAWSVEGNTEAFF.

The chain has TRBV19 and TRBJ2-7, with 8 bases identical to TRBD1. The CDR3 is made up of 14 amino acids. CDR1 is LNHDA and CDR2 is SQIVND in the germline V gene (reference sequence). The V segment lost 5 bases and the J segment 0 bases; nucleotides outside the gene matches: 3. The DNA for the CDR3 is TGTGCCAGTAGTGTGGGACAGGTCTCCTACGAGCAGTACTTC. Residues: CASSVGQVSYEQYF.

The gene calls are TRBV5-1 and TRBJ2-7; 7 bases line up with TRBD1. V dropped 4 bases and J dropped 3; count of bases not matched to a gene: 10. Germline CDR1 SGHRS, CDR2 YFSETQ. The CDR3 extends over 15 amino acids. The CDR3 region is CASSDPRDSVYEQYF. The CDR3 bases are TGCGCCAGCAGCGACCCCCGGGACAGTGTCTACGAGCAGTACTTC.

CDR3 in DNA: TGTGCCAGCAGACAGAGCAATGAAAAACTGTTTTTT. Its translation is CASRQSNEKLFF. The chain couples TRBV28 to TRBJ1-4; D remains ambiguous. CDR1 is MDHEN and CDR2 is SYDVKM in the germline V gene. The V end lost 6 bases, the J end lost 5 bases, and 7 bases lay between the germline ends. This CDR3 contains 12 residues.

The CDR3 nucleotides are TGTGCCAGTAGTATTGGCCCCAGGGATGGCTACACCTTC. Translating gives CASSIGPRDGYTF. The J gene is TRBJ1-2, the V gene TRBV19; the D gene is possibly TRBD1 (5 bases). Germline lookup yields CDR1 LNHDA and CDR2 SQIVND (reference sequence). The CDR3 length is 13 residues. The V gene lost 3 bases and the J gene lost 6 bases, with 11 bases spanning the gap.

The gene calls are TRBV7-9 and TRBJ1-1, with a tentative D call TRBD1 (5 bases). V dropped 2 bases and J dropped 1 base, with 8 bases sitting between them. Per germline, CDR1 SEHNR and CDR2 FQNEAQ (reference sequence). This CDR3 is 14 amino acids long. The CDR3 DNA reads as TGTGCCAGCAGCTTAATCAGGGCGAACACTGAAGCTTTCTTT. This translates into CASSLIRANTEAFF.

J is TRBJ2-1 and V is TRBV7-3, with D tentatively TRBD1 or TRBD2 (5 bases each). With 3 bases removed from V and 2 bases from J, the gap between germline ends came to 11 bases. Germline values: CDR1 SGHTA, CDR2 FQGTGA. There are 15 residues in the CDR3. CDR3 residues: CASSLSQGAYNEQFF. CDR3 sequence (DNA): TGTGCCAGCAGCTTGAGCCAGGGAGCCTACAATGAGCAGTTCTTC.

The chain uses TRBV2 and TRBJ1-1, with unresolved D. The V end lost 7 bases, the J end lost 1 base, and 16 bases lay between the germline ends. Germline CDR1 and CDR2: SNHLY and FYNNEI. The CDR3 runs to 15 residues. The CDR3 DNA reads TGTGCCAGCACTGAGTACCTACGCCCGAACACTGAAGCTTTCTTT. Amino acid sequence: CASTEYLRPNTEAFF.

V and J are TRBV6-2 or TRBV6-3 and TRBJ2-7; no reliable D call. V lost 2 bases to trimming and J lost 3 bases, with 20 bases between them. The germline V gene encodes CDR1 MNHEY and CDR2 SVGEGT. The CDR3 is 17 residues long. The CDR3 sequence: CASSYRESTTRHYEQYF. DNA of the CDR3: TGTGCCAGCAGTTACAGAGAAAGTACAACACGTCACTACGAGCAGTACTTC.

J is TRBJ2-7 and V is TRBV18; TRBD2 is a possible D gene (6 bases). The CDR3 length is 14 residues. Trimming removed 4 bases from V and 0 bases from J, with 10 bases in between. From germline, CDR1 is KGHSH and CDR2 LQKENI. CDR3: CASSLDYDSYEQYF. The CDR3 DNA reads as TGTGCCAGCTCACTGGACTACGACTCCTACGAGCAGTACTTC.

Details on this clone: The junction differs from germline at one of its ends, possibly a read error. This chain uses TRBV7-7 with TRBJ2-3; maybe TRBD1 (5 bases). Germline CDR1 is SSHAT and CDR2 is FNYEAQ (reference sequence). The CDR3 is made up of 15 amino acids. CDR3 sequence: CASSLGAGSRDTQYF. The CDR3 DNA sequence: TGTGCTAGCAGCTTAGGGGCCGGCAGTCGAGATACGCAGTATTTT.

This clone was recorded only once. The V and J genes are TRBV27 and TRBJ2-1; 7 bases match TRBD1. The CDR3 sequence is 14 residues long. With 6 bases clipped from V and 5 bases from J, the junction kept 7 bases outside the gene matches. CDR1 and CDR2 from the germline V gene are MNHEY and SMNVEV (reference sequence). The CDR3 protein is CASSYTGAHNEQFF. The CDR3 nucleotides read TGTGCCAGCAGCTATACAGGGGCCCACAATGAGCAGTTCTTC.

The J gene is TRBJ2-4, the V gene TRBV27, with 9 bases fitting TRBD1. The CDR3 extends over 13 amino acids. V lost 9 bases to trimming and J lost 8 bases; unmatched junction nucleotides: 8. Germline loops: CDR1 MNHEY, CDR2 SMNVEV (reference sequence). CDR3 in DNA: TGTGCCAGGGGACAGGGTGAGTGGGACATTCAGTACTTC. Encoded protein: CARGQGEWDIQYF.

V and J are TRBV7-2 and TRBJ2-2, with 11 bases identical to TRBD2. V lost 6 bases, J lost 2 bases, and 11 bases stayed unmatched. This CDR3 spans 18 amino acids. Germline V gene data show CDR1 as SGHTA and CDR2 as FQGNSA. This chain's CDR3 is CASSPAPSGRKNTGELFF. Written as DNA, the CDR3 is TGTGCCAGCAGTCCAGCGCCTAGCGGGAGGAAAAACACCGGGGAGCTGTTTTTT.

The chain joins TRBV27 to TRBJ2-5; D ambiguous. The CDR3 consists of 14 residues. CDR1 and CDR2 from the germline V gene are MNHEY and SMNVEV (reference sequence). The V and J ends lost 4 bases and 5 bases respectively, with 14 bases between them. The CDR3 region is CASSSRGRLETQYF. In DNA, the CDR3 is TGTGCCAGCAGTTCTCGAGGCAGGTTGGAGACCCAGTACTTC.

This clone was detected a few times. The V and J genes are TRBV9 and TRBJ2-3; D remains ambiguous. CDR3 length equals 14 residues. V lost 0 bases and J 8 bases, leaving 13 bases between the germline ends. CDR1 is SGDLS, CDR2 YYNGEE, per germline. CDR3 DNA sequence: TGTGCCAGCAGCGTAGCTTGGGTAGACGCTACGCAGTATTTT. Translating it yields CASSVAWVDATQYF.

This clone is a singleton in its sample. V usage is TRBV5-6 and J usage is TRBJ1-2, with 9 bases lining up with TRBD1. The V and J ends lost 4 bases and 3 bases, in that order; junction bases with no gene match: 7. This CDR3 has 15 residues. Germline values: CDR1 SGHDT, CDR2 YYEEEE. The CDR3 DNA is TGTGCCAGCAGCGTAGGGACAGGGTTGTACTATGGCTACACCTTC. This encodes CASSVGTGLYYGYTF.

This rearrangement joins TRBV5-5 to TRBJ1-4; possible D gene TRBD1, 5 bases. Trimming stripped 3 bases from V and 7 bases from J, with 13 bases between. The CDR3 runs to 14 residues. Germline-derived CDR1 and CDR2 are SGHKS and YYEKEE (reference sequence). This chain's CDR3 is CASSSRQIGEKLFF. The CDR3 DNA reads as TGTGCCAGCAGCTCCAGACAGATCGGTGAAAAACTGTTTTTT.